These 31 T cell receptor beta chains share one sample of origin, sequenced in a study of cytomegalovirus exposure and HLA in healthy donors (dated by TCRdb to about 2017). The receptor library was made with the immunoSEQ multiplex PCR assay. A mixture of 60 forward primers for TCR Vbeta segments and 13 reverse primers for TCR Jbeta segments was used in the multiplex PCR. TCRdb holds this immuneACCESS table with in-frame rearrangements only. Some clones are missing; in checked studies, unresolved V genes explain under half, and the rest has no known cause. The sample table shows fewer than 150,000 clones, and 70% to 80% are seen once. The leading ten clones occupy almost 4% of the sample. The sample was PBMCs. Every receptor here comes from a man between 18 and 35 years old in good health and CMV-seronegative.

V and J are TRBV6-1 and TRBJ1-4; the match to TRBD1 covers 8 bases. The CDR3 length is 15 residues. CDR1 is MNHNS, CDR2 SASEGT, per germline. With 3 bases clipped from V and 6 bases from J, the junction kept 6 bases outside the gene matches. The DNA of the CDR3 is TGTGCCAGCAGTGAGGTCAGGGGGCGCGATGAAAAACTGTTTTTT. This encodes CASSEVRGRDEKLFF.

This chain links TRBV5-8 with TRBJ1-2, with 11 positions matching TRBD1. V was pared by 3 bases and J by 4 bases, with 14 bases of the junction left unmatched. This CDR3 has 18 residues. The germline CDR1 and CDR2 sequences are SGHTS and YDEGEE. The CDR3 nucleotides read TGTGCCAGCAGCTCCTTTTGGGGGACAGGGGGGCTTGGCTATGGCTACACCTTC. Residues: CASSSFWGTGGLGYGYTF.

The chain joins TRBV19 to TRBJ1-1; 7 bases agree with TRBD1. The V gene's germline CDR1 is LNHDA and CDR2 SQIVND (reference sequence). The trim removed 4 bases at V and 0 bases at J, leaving 8 bases unmatched. This CDR3 is built from 16 residues. CDR3 nucleotides: TGTGCCAGTAGTACGACAGGGAGAGGGGTGAACACTGAAGCTTTCTTT. It is translated as CASSTTGRGVNTEAFF.

The chain uses TRBV28 and TRBJ2-7; a possible D gene is TRBD2 (6 bases). The CDR3 covers 15 residues. CDR1 and CDR2 from the germline V gene are MDHEN and SYDVKM. V lost 2 bases and J 3 bases, leaving 14 bases between the germline ends. DNA for the CDR3: TGTGCCAGCAGTTTAATACACGGGGGTCTCTACGAGCAGTACTTC. Encoded protein: CASSLIHGGLYEQYF.

The J gene is TRBJ1-1, the V gene TRBV7-2; D not resolved. Looked up from germline, CDR1 is SGHTA and CDR2 is FQGNSA. Trimming left V 5 bases short and J 0 bases short, with 10 bases between. The CDR3 covers 14 residues. The CDR3 coding sequence is TGTGCCAGCAGCCCGAGGGCCATGAACACTGAAGCTTTCTTT. Encoded protein: CASSPRAMNTEAFF.

CDR3 sequence (DNA): TGTGCCAGCAGCGATCCGGGACAGGGTTTTAGGGGTGAGCAGTTCTTC. This sequence encodes CASSDPGQGFRGEQFF. The rearrangement joins TRBV7-7 to TRBJ2-1, with 9 bases matching TRBD1. Germline CDR1 SSHAT, CDR2 FNYEAQ (reference sequence). V lost 5 bases to trimming and J lost 9 bases; unmatched junction nucleotides: 14. The CDR3 sequence is 16 residues long.

The V call is TRBV30, the J call TRBJ1-5, with no clear D. Germline V gene lookup returns CDR1 GTSNPN and CDR2 SVGIG (reference sequence). With 5 bases removed from V and 2 bases from J, the gap between germline ends came to 10 bases. The CDR3 covers 13 residues. CDR3 loop: CAWGMSGNQPQHF. CDR3 DNA sequence: TGTGCCTGGGGTATGTCGGGCAATCAGCCCCAGCATTTT.

The rearrangement links TRBV7-7 to TRBJ2-5, with TRBD2 as a possible D gene (7 bases). From germline, CDR1 is SSHAT and CDR2 FNYEAQ (reference sequence). The CDR3 has 15 amino acids. With 5 bases removed from V and 5 bases from J, the gap between germline ends came to 18 bases. CDR3 loop: CASSLREGGWETQYF. The CDR3 DNA sequence: TGTGCCAGCAGCCTCAGGGAGGGGGGCTGGGAGACCCAGTACTTC.

The CDR3 DNA reads TGTGCCACCAGCAGAGATCTGGGGGGGTCCTCCTATAATTCACCCCTCCACTTT. Its translation is CATSRDLGGSSYNSPLHF. The V gene is TRBV15, the J gene TRBJ1-6; D is possibly TRBD1 (5 bases). The CDR3 loop spans 18 amino acids. V lost 0 bases, J lost 0 bases, and 12 bases lay in between. Germline V gives CDR1 LNHNV, CDR2 YYDKDF (reference sequence).

The V and J genes are TRBV7-2 and TRBJ2-3; 9 nucleotides match TRBD1. The germline V gene encodes CDR1 SGHTA and CDR2 FQGNSA. V was clipped by 6 bases and J by 4 bases; unmatched bases: 8. The CDR3 is made up of 15 amino acids. CDR3 sequence: CASRSTGGMADTQYF. Here the CDR3 DNA reads TGTGCCAGCAGAAGCACAGGGGGCATGGCAGATACGCAGTATTTT.

V usage is TRBV6-1 and J usage is TRBJ1-3; perhaps TRBD1 as D (5 bases). Per the germline V gene, CDR1 is MNHNS and CDR2 is SASEGT. The V end lost 5 bases, the J end lost 0 bases, and 8 bases lay between the germline ends. The CDR3 sequence is 14 residues long. CDR3 bases: TGTGCCAGCAGTCGGGGGACCTCTGGAAACACCATATATTTT. Its protein is CASSRGTSGNTIYF.

This clone was picked up one time. This rearrangement joins TRBV19 to TRBJ2-1; 14 bases are a match to TRBD2. Looked up from germline, CDR1 is LNHDA and CDR2 is SQIVND (reference sequence). The CDR3 contains 20 residues. The V gene end was trimmed by 4 bases and the J gene end by 1 base; junction bases not matched to a gene: 12. The CDR3 here is CASSSPPGTSGSGSYNEQFF. CDR3 coding DNA: TGTGCCAGTAGTAGCCCTCCAGGGACTAGCGGGAGTGGATCCTACAATGAGCAGTTCTTC.

The chain links TRBV19 to TRBJ2-1; 9 bases match TRBD2. V trimming: 1 base; J trimming: 6 bases; junction bases outside the gene matches: 7. The CDR3 sequence is 16 residues long. The germline V gene has CDR1 LNHDA and CDR2 SQIVND (reference sequence). The CDR3 DNA reads as TGTGCCAGTAGTATAGCTGCGGGAGGGCGAGGCAATGAGCAGTTCTTC. Protein product: CASSIAAGGRGNEQFF.

The chain joins TRBV12-5 to TRBJ1-3; TRBD1 aligns across 8 bases. This CDR3 has 16 amino acids. The germline V gene encodes CDR1 LGHNT and CDR2 FRNRAP. V was clipped by 3 bases and J by 4 bases; unmatched bases: 8. CDR3 sequence (DNA): TGTGCTAGTGGTTTCCCCAGGGGGCAAGTCGGAAACACCATATATTTT. Protein: CASGFPRGQVGNTIYF.

This clone has a single count. The rearrangement uses TRBV11-1 and TRBJ2-7; the D gene is possibly TRBD2 (5 bases). V gave up 1 base and J gave up 1 base, with 11 bases separating them. The germline V gene has CDR1 SGHAT and CDR2 FQDESV (reference sequence). There are 15 residues in the CDR3. CDR3 bases: TGTGCCAGCAGCTTAGGACCCACGGGGTCCTACGAGCAGTACTTC. Translating gives CASSLGPTGSYEQYF.

This clone occurred a few times. The chain employs TRBV2 and TRBJ1-2, with no clear D. The CDR3 runs 15 residues. Deletions cut 4 bases from V and 0 bases from J, with 12 bases between. Germline assignment: CDR1 SNHLY and CDR2 FYNNEI. The chain's CDR3 is CASSASGIPNYGYTF. The DNA for the CDR3 is TGTGCCAGCAGTGCCAGCGGTATACCTAACTATGGCTACACCTTC.

The J gene is TRBJ2-7, the V gene TRBV6-1, with TRBD1 identical over 9 bases. Germline V gene data show CDR1 as MNHNS and CDR2 as SASEGT. The length of the CDR3 is 15 residues. The V gene end was trimmed by 3 bases and the J gene end by 5 bases; junction bases not matched to a gene: 8. CDR3 coding DNA: TGTGCCAGCAGTGAGGGGGACAGGGTTCGCGACGAGCAGTACTTC. Encoded protein: CASSEGDRVRDEQYF.

V and J are TRBV7-9 and TRBJ2-7; D not certain. Looked up from germline, CDR1 is SEHNR and CDR2 is FQNEAQ (reference sequence). The CDR3 covers 14 residues. Trimming shortened V by 3 bases and J by 0 bases, and 9 bases separated the two germline ends. CDR3 loop: CASSFDPSSYEQYF. The CDR3 region has the DNA TGTGCCAGCAGCTTTGATCCCAGCTCCTACGAGCAGTACTTC.

Only a few counts were recorded for this clone. V is TRBV6-1 and J is TRBJ2-1; 9 nucleotides align to TRBD1. The CDR3 has 15 residues. V gave up 7 bases and J gave up 2 bases; unmatched junction bases: 6. Germline V lookup: CDR1 MNHNS, CDR2 SASEGT. This chain's CDR3 is CASTSTGGAYNEQFF. CDR3 DNA sequence: TGTGCCAGCACCTCAACAGGGGGCGCCTACAATGAGCAGTTCTTC.

V and J are TRBV7-3 and TRBJ2-3; the match to TRBD2 covers 8 bases. Germline CDR1 SGHTA, CDR2 FQGTGA. The length of the CDR3 is 15 residues. The ends lost 4 bases at V and 5 bases at J; junction bases unmatched: 8. The DNA for the CDR3 is TGTGCCAGCAGCTCATCGGGACTAGAAGGAGATACGCAGTATTTT. Protein sequence: CASSSSGLEGDTQYF.

The V call is TRBV5-1, the J call TRBJ1-3; TRBD1 matches 7 bases. J was trimmed by 3 bases and V by 5 bases; bases with no gene match: 2. The germline V gene encodes CDR1 SGHRS and CDR2 YFSETQ. The CDR3 covers 13 residues. In DNA form, the CDR3 reads TGCGCCAGCAGATGGGACAGTGGAAACACCATATATTTT. Its protein is CASRWDSGNTIYF.

The J gene is TRBJ1-5, the V gene TRBV6-5; D may be TRBD1 (6 bases). Deletions cut 0 bases from V and 2 bases from J, with 8 bases between. The CDR3 contains 15 residues. In germline, CDR1 is MNHEY, CDR2 SVGAGI. Here the CDR3 reads CASSYSAGGNQPQHF. The CDR3 nucleotides read TGTGCCAGCAGTTACTCGGCAGGGGGCAATCAGCCCCAGCATTTT.

V and J are TRBV7-2 and TRBJ2-4; D is ambiguous. The CDR3 contains 14 residues. Trimming left V 2 bases short and J 5 bases short, with 10 bases between. Per the germline V gene, CDR1 is SGHTA and CDR2 is FQGNSA. CDR3 sequence (DNA): TGTGCCAGCAGCTTATATAGACGGGAAAACATTCAGTACTTC. This sequence encodes CASSLYRRENIQYF. The full variable domain, in which reference TRBV7-2 and TRBJ2-4 provide the parts outside the CDR3, is GAGVSQSPSNKVTEKGKDVELRCDPISGHTALYWYRQSLGQGLEFLIYFQGNSAPDKSGLPSDRFSAERTGGSVSTLTIQRTQQEDSAVYLCASSLYRRENIQYFGAGTRLSVL.

V and J are TRBV5-1 and TRBJ2-1, with D tentatively TRBD2 (7 bases). Germline CDR1 and CDR2: SGHRS and YFSETQ. The germline V and J ends were trimmed by 5 bases and 9 bases, with 12 bases remaining between them. The CDR3 is 12 amino acids. The DNA for the CDR3 is TGCGCCAGCAGAGAAGGGGGGGGTGAGCAGTTCTTC. It specifies CASREGGGEQFF.

This rearrangement joins TRBV27 to TRBJ1-2; 9 nucleotides line up with TRBD1. The CDR3 covers 15 residues. Per germline, CDR1 MNHEY and CDR2 SMNVEV (reference sequence). The ends lost 3 bases at V and 2 bases at J; junction bases unmatched: 4. The CDR3 reads CASSFRTGDNYGYTF. CDR3 nucleotides: TGTGCCAGCAGTTTTAGGACAGGGGACAACTATGGCTACACCTTC.

The chain joins TRBV11-3 to TRBJ2-1; TRBD1 aligns across 8 bases. With V trimmed by 6 bases and J by 6 bases, 7 bases remained unmatched. The CDR3 loop spans 14 amino acids. Germline-derived CDR1 and CDR2 are SGHNT and YENEEA. DNA of the CDR3: TGTGCCAGCAGGAGACAGGGGAAGTTCAATGAGCAGTTCTTC. This translates into CASRRQGKFNEQFF.

The chain is built from TRBV5-6 and TRBJ2-3, with D perhaps TRBD2 (6 bases). The germline V gene encodes CDR1 SGHDT and CDR2 YYEEEE. Between the trimmed V and J ends, which lost 4 bases and 6 bases, there was a span of 21 bases. The CDR3 extends over 16 amino acids. Here the CDR3 reads CASSKPVRAGTDTQYF. The CDR3 region has the DNA TGTGCCAGCAGCAAACCAGTGAGGGCAGGGACTGATACGCAGTATTTT. The full variable domain, in which reference TRBV5-6 and TRBJ2-3 provide the parts outside the CDR3, is DAGVTQSPTHLIKTRGQQVTLRCSPKSGHDTVSWYQQALGQGPQFIFQYYEEEERQRGNFPDRFSGHQFPNYSSELNVNALLLGDSALYLCASSKPVRAGTDTQYFGPGTRLTVL.

This sequence joins TRBV27 and TRBJ2-1, with 10 nucleotides matching TRBD2. The CDR3 is 15 residues long. Germline V gene data show CDR1 as MNHEY and CDR2 as SMNVEV (reference sequence). V was clipped by 4 bases and J by 8 bases; unmatched bases: 8. The CDR3 is CASSSSGGPYDEQFF. As DNA, the CDR3 is TGTGCCAGCAGTTCTAGCGGGGGACCTTATGATGAGCAGTTCTTC.

Notes on this clone: Other nucleotide sequences from this sample produce the same CDR3. The V and J genes are TRBV6-4 and TRBJ2-1; D is possibly TRBD2 (6 bases). The CDR3 has 15 amino acids. The germline V gene has CDR1 MRHNA and CDR2 SNTAGT. V was clipped by 0 bases and J by 3 bases, with 9 bases between them. DNA of the CDR3: TGTGCCAGCAGTGACTCTGCGGGAAGCTACAATGAGCAGTTCTTC. This translates into CASSDSAGSYNEQFF.

This clone appeared once. The chain recombines TRBV15 with TRBJ2-6; tentatively, D is TRBD2 (6 bases). The CDR3 is made up of 18 amino acids. Germline CDR1 and CDR2: LNHNV and YYDKDF (reference sequence). V was pared by 0 bases and J by 1 base, with 13 bases between. The CDR3 nucleotides are TGTGCCACCAGCAGAGATGGGGGGAGAGCATCTGGGGCCAACGTCCTGACTTTC. Translating gives CATSRDGGRASGANVLTF.

This clone was detected a few times. V is TRBV30 and J is TRBJ2-2, with 12 bases aligning to TRBD1. Germline V gene lookup returns CDR1 GTSNPN and CDR2 SVGIG (reference sequence). J gave up 4 bases and V 6 bases, and 3 bases lay outside the gene matches. CDR3 length equals 14 residues. CDR3 coding DNA: TGTGCCTGCCGGGACAGGGGGCCCACCGGGGAGCTGTTTTTT. It translates to CACRDRGPTGELFF.